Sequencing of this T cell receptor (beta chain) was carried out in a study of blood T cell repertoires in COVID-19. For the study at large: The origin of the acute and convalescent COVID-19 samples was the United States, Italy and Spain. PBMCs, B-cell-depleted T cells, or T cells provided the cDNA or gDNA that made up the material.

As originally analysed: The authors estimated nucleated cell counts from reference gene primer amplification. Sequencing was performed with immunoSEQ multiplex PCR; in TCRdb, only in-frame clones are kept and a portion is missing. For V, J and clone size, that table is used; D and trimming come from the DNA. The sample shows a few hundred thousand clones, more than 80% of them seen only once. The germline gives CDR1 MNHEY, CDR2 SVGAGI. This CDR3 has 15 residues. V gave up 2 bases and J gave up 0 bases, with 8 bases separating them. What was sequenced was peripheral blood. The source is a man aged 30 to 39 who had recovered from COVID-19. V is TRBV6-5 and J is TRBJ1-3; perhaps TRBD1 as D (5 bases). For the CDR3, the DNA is TGTGCCAGCAGTTACGAAGGGGTCTCTGGAAACACCATATATTTT. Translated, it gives CASSYEGVSGNTIYF.